The 3 T cell receptor beta chains reported below all come from one sample, sequenced in a study of patients and donors after allogeneic stem cell transplantation. TCRdb ran MiXCR on the RT-PCR reads and lists one entry per CDR3 protein. Here the sample spans 900,000 to 1,000,000 distinct CDR3 sequences, approximately 19% being singletons. Sequencing used blood, either unsorted or a sorted T cell fraction (not recorded which). The receptors here all came from a human donor who was either an allogeneic HSCT recipient or a stem cell or donor lymphocyte infusion donor (not recorded which). It is not recorded whose cells these are; they may come from a transplant donor.

About this clonotype: The CDR3 carries no conserved terminal phenylalanine or tryptophan, so it likely arises from a read error. The genes are TRBV7-9 and TRBJ2-3; 7 bases agree with TRBD1. Germline V lookup: CDR1 SEHNR, CDR2 FQNEAQ (reference sequence). V shed 6 bases and J 6 bases; nucleotides not matched to a gene: 15. The CDR3 covers 16 residues. DNA for the CDR3: TGTGCCAGCAGTTATCGAGGGGGCCTGAAAACGGATACGCAGTATATT. Its protein product is CASSYRGGLKTDTQYI.

This clonotype was counted a few times. The chain carries TRBV9 and TRBJ2-5; 9 bases map to TRBD2. Germline loops: CDR1 SGDLS, CDR2 YYNGEE. The CDR3 has 17 residues. The V segment lost 0 bases and the J segment 5 bases; nucleotides outside the gene matches: 11. CDR3 sequence: CASSVGVQSSGVETQYF. CDR3 DNA sequence: TGTGCCAGCAGCGTAGGAGTGCAGTCTAGCGGGGTGGAGACCCAGTACTTC.

The V and J genes are TRBV12-3 or TRBV12-4 and TRBJ2-7, with a tentative D call TRBD1 (6 bases). The CDR3 is 14 amino acids. V shed 3 bases and J shed 3 bases, with 12 bases lying between them. CDR3 protein: CASSFGQSRYEQYF. The CDR3 coding sequence is TGTGCCAGCAGTTTTGGACAGAGCCGCTACGAGCAGTACTTC.